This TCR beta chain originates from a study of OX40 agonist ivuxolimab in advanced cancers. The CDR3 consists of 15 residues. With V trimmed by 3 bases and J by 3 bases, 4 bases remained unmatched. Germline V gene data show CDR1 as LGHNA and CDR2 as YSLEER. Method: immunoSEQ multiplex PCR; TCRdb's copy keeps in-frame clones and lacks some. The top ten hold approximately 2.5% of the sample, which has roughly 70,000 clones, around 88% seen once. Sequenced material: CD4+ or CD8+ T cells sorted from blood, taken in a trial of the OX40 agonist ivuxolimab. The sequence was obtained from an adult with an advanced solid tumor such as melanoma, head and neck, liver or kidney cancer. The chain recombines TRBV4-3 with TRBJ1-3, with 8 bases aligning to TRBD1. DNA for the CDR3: TGCGCCAGCAGCCAGCACAGGGGGGTTGGAAACACCATATATTTT. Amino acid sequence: CASSQHRGVGNTIYF.